This TCR beta chain appears in the sequencing data of a study of blood T cell repertoires in COVID-19. Study background: Samples of COVID-19 (acute and convalescent) were obtained from the United States, Italy and Spain.

Between the trimmed V and J ends, which lost 4 bases and 6 bases, there was a span of 21 bases. The CDR3 runs 16 residues. Per the germline V gene, CDR1 is MDHEN and CDR2 is SYDVKM. Study members were between about 18 and 100 years old and lived in 20 to 25 US regions. Participants had their cohort set by participant-reported clinical history. TCRdb's table, derived via immunoSEQ multiplex PCR, lists solely in-frame clones and lacks some. The sample includes approximately 220,000 clones, just over 85% of them seen just once. Sequenced input: PBMCs or T cells enriched from blood (not recorded which). The source of this sequence is a woman aged 40-49 years with acute COVID-19. This chain links TRBV28 with TRBJ1-2, with a tentative D call TRBD1 (6 bases). DNA for the CDR3: TGTGCCAGCAGTTCCAGCCAGGGATTTCGGGACAATGGCTACACCTTC. This encodes CASSSSQGFRDNGYTF.